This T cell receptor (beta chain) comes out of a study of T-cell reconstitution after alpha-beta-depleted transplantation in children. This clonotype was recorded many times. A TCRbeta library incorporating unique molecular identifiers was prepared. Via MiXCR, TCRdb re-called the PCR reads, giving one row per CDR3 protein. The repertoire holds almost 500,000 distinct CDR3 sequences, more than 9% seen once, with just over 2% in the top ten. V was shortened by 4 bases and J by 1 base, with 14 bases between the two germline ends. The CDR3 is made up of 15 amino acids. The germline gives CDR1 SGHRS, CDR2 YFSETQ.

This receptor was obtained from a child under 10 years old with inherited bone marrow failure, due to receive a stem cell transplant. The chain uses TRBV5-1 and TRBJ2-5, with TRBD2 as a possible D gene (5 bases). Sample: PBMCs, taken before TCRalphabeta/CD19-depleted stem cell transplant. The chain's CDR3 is CASSDMSGFQETQYF. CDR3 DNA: TGCGCCAGCAGCGACATGTCGGGATTCCAAGAGACCCAGTACTTC.